This T cell receptor (beta chain) was retrieved from a study of spatial heterogeneity in lung cancer. Overall study context: Tumor regions showed TCR transcript counts that correlated strongly with a T cell module score from matched bulk RNA-seq.

By sample fraction, this clonotype is medium-sized. The target antigen is unknown. Time point: sample taken at primary tumor resection. Samples were obtained from some 70 donors, all untreated early-stage non-small cell lung cancer patients. Unsorted tumor, nontumor lung tissue or cryopreserved PBMC supplied the whole RNA. Germline V gene data show CDR1 as WSHSY and CDR2 as SAAADI. CDR3 size: 14 residues. The V gene lost 0 bases and the J gene lost 0 bases, with 6 bases spanning the gap. Broader study findings: Tumor mutation count correlated with how many alpha and beta TCRs expanded intratumorally.

One entry per CDR3 protein, called by TCRdb with MiXCR from the 5' RACE reads. Among about 7,900 distinct CDR3 sequences listed, 7% were seen once. The source material was lung tumor tissue, sampled at surgery. The receptor was isolated from a female donor with early-stage non-small cell lung cancer. This sequence joins TRBV10-2 and TRBJ2-7, with D perhaps TRBD1 (5 bases). The CDR3 region is CASSESGRSYEQYF. The CDR3 region has the DNA TGCGCCAGCAGTGAGTCGGGGCGCTCCTACGAGCAGTACTTC.